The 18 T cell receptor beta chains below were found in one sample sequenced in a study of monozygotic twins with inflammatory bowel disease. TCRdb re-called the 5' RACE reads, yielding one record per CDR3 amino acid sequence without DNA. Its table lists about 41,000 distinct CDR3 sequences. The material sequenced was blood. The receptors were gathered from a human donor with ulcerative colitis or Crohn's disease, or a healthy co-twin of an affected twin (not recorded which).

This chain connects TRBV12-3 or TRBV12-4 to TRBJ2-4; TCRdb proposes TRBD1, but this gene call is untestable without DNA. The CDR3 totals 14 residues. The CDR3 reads CASSAPAVEDIQYF.

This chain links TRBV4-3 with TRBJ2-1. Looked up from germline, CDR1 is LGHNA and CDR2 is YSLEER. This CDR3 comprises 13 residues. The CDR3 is CASSQERKQEQFF.

The CDR3 is CASSKASGQGSYSYNEQFF. The chain is built from TRBV21-1 and TRBJ2-1; the D call of TRBD1 rests on TCRdb alone, since no DNA is present to check it. TRBV21-1 is classified as a pseudogene. The CDR3 runs 19 residues.

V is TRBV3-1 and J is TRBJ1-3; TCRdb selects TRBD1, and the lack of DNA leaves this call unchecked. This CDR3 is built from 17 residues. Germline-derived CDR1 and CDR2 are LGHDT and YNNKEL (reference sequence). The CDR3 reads CASSTRTGLSSGNTIYF.

The CDR3 reads CASSSLTGNTIYF. This sequence joins TRBV7-2 and TRBJ1-3. Germline-derived CDR1 and CDR2 are SGHTA and FQGNSA. This CDR3 comprises 13 residues. Together with reference TRBV7-2 and TRBJ1-3, the CDR3 gives the full variable domain: GAGVSQSPSNKVTEKGKDVELRCDPISGHTALYWYRQSLGQGLEFLIYFQGNSAPDKSGLPSDRFSAERTGGSVSTLTIQRTQQEDSAVYLCASSSLTGNTIYFGEGSWLTVV.

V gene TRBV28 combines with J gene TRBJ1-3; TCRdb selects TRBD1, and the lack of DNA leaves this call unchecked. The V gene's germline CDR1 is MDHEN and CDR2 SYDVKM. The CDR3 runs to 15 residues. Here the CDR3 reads CASSVRVAAGNTIYF.

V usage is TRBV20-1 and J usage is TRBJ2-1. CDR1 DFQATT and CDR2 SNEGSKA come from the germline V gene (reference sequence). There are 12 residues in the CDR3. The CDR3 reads CSAGQNSNEQFF.

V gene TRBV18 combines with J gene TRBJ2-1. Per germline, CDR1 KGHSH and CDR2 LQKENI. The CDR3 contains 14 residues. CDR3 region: CASSPQATSSEQFF.

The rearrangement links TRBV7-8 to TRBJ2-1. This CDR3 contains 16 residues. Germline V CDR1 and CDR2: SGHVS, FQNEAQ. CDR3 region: CASSLGGGRLYNEQFF.

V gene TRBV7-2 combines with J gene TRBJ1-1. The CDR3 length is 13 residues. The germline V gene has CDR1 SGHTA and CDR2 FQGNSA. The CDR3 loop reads CASSLSGNTEAFF.

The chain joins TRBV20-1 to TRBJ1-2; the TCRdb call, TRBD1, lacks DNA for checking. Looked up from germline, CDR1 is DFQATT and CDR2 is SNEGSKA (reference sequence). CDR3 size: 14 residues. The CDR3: CSARAPQAPYGYTF.

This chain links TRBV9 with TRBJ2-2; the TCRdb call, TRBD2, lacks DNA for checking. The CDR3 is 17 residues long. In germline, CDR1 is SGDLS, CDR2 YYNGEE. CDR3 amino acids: CASSAARDYANTGELFF.

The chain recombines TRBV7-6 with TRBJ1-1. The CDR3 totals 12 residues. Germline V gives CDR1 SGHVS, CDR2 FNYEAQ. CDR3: CASSDRNTEAFF.

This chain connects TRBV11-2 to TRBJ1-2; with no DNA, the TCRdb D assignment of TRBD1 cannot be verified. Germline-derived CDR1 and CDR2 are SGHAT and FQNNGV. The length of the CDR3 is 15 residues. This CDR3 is CASSLETAANYGYTF.

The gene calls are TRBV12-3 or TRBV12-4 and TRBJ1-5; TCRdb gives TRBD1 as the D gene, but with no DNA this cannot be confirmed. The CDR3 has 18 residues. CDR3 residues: CASSRGAGGVYSNQPQHF.

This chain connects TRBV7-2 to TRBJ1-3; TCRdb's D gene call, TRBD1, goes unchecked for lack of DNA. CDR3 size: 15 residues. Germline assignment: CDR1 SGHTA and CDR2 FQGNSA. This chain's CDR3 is CASSLAGTAGNTIYF.

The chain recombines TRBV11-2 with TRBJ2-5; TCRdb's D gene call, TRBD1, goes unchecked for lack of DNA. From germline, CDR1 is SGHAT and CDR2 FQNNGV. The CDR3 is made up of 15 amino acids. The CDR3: CASSLGDRDQETQYF.

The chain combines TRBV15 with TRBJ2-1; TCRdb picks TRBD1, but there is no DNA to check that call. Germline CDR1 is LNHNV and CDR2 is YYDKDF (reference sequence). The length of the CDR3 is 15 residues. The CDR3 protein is CATSRGQGSYNEQFF.